Here is one TCR beta chain with its context. Its antigen is currently not known. Per-nucleotide qualities are absent, and no much larger clonotype sits a single base away. The entry originates in a study of response to subunit inactivated influenza vaccine (dated by TCRdb to the late 2010s). A note on the overall study: The study used deep quantitative T cell receptor repertoire profiling to track responses to a trivalent subunit inactivated influenza vaccine. General findings and caveats noted by the study authors: The authors proposed that each seasonal influenza vaccination may bring in only a limited number of new T cells.

A distance of 25 bases separates the germline ends of V and J, which lose 7 bases and 0 bases respectively. Looking up the germline V gene (reference sequence) yields CDR1 MNHEY and CDR2 SMNVEV. From its cysteine to its phenylalanine, the CDR3 spans 18 amino acids. Only the CDR3 part of the read is kept: 54 bases, read in frame from the first base. Libraries came from RT-PCR. Sequencing used an Illumina HiSeq 2500. TCRdb cleaned the public reads at Q25 with fastp, built clones with MiXCR and kept in-frame beta chains. Duplicate CDR3 protein sequences are folded into a single record with the most common DNA and genes. The sample table holds 750,000 to 850,000 distinct CDR3 sequences, of which approximately 17% were seen once. The ten largest clones represent about 11% of the sample.

The rearrangement combines TRBV27 with TRBJ2-7; TRBD1 might be the D gene, on 7 matching bases. Sequencing was performed on PBMCs from blood, taken more than 4 days after vaccination. This clonotype was sampled from a man over 45 who received an inactivated influenza vaccine. Donor details come from another sample of the same person, matched by shared clones. In nucleotides, the sequence is TGTGCCAGCACCCCGCGGGACAGAGATACGCCGAGCTCCTACGAGCAGTACTTC. Translation gives CASTPRDRDTPSSYEQYF.